This is a list of T cell receptor beta chains from one sample in a study of blood T cells in healthy people across ages. Each CDR3 protein gets one entry after TCRdb re-called the 5' RACE reads with MiXCR. The sample has 500,000 to 700,000 distinct CDR3 sequences; less than 35% are singletons. Sequenced: blood. Receptors originate from a woman over 75 in good health. The conserved cysteine and the conserved F or W are not part of the CDR3 here. The order of the fields is CDR3 protein, D gene, J gene, V gene. D genes are given only for firm matches.

cdr3_aa: ASSDSADTQY
d_call: .
j_call: TRBJ2-3
v_call: TRBV6-2/TRBV6-3

cdr3_aa: ASLPQGNMNTEAF
d_call: .
j_call: TRBJ1-1
v_call: TRBV14

cdr3_aa: ASSPRPGTGYSGNTIY
d_call: TRBD1
j_call: TRBJ1-3
v_call: TRBV9

cdr3_aa: AGSTSDTYTEAF
d_call: .
j_call: TRBJ1-1
v_call: TRBV9

cdr3_aa: ASSGGILRFYEQY
d_call: .
j_call: TRBJ2-7
v_call: TRBV28

cdr3_aa: ASSYSGQVGGYT
d_call: .
j_call: TRBJ1-2
v_call: TRBV6-2/TRBV6-3

cdr3_aa: SVDGIGEASTDTQY
d_call: .
j_call: TRBJ2-3
v_call: TRBV29-1

cdr3_aa: AWSVRGDWGGLF
d_call: TRBD2
j_call: TRBJ2-2
v_call: TRBV30

cdr3_aa: ASSLDRLYGYT
d_call: .
j_call: TRBJ1-2
v_call: TRBV28

cdr3_aa: AIRSALSTDTQY
d_call: .
j_call: TRBJ2-3
v_call: TRBV10-3

cdr3_aa: SAGGLAGGLLYNEQF
d_call: TRBD2
j_call: TRBJ2-1
v_call: TRBV20-1

cdr3_aa: ASNPDRSGGSYNEQF
d_call: .
j_call: TRBJ2-1
v_call: TRBV12-3/TRBV12-4

cdr3_aa: ASTSAGAYEQY
d_call: .
j_call: TRBJ2-7
v_call: TRBV3-1

cdr3_aa: ASSGPRSAGGGGQYIQY
d_call: TRBD2
j_call: TRBJ2-4
v_call: TRBV7-2

cdr3_aa: ASSPSGQGGGQPQH
d_call: TRBD1
j_call: TRBJ1-5
v_call: TRBV6-6

cdr3_aa: ASSPGTGFYNEQF
d_call: TRBD1
j_call: TRBJ2-1
v_call: TRBV12-3/TRBV12-4

cdr3_aa: ASSLDSRVSY
d_call: .
j_call: TRBJ2-3
v_call: TRBV7-9

cdr3_aa: ASSQGVDAAYEQY
d_call: .
j_call: TRBJ2-7
v_call: TRBV4-1

cdr3_aa: SAKVVEEQF
d_call: .
j_call: TRBJ2-1
v_call: TRBV20-1

cdr3_aa: ASSVEGGDTQY
d_call: .
j_call: TRBJ2-3
v_call: TRBV9

cdr3_aa: ASSDGQYTDTQY
d_call: .
j_call: TRBJ2-3
v_call: TRBV7-9

cdr3_aa: AIRKTGTQNTEAF
d_call: .
j_call: TRBJ1-1
v_call: TRBV10-3

cdr3_aa: ATSDSTSGSYNEQF
d_call: TRBD2
j_call: TRBJ2-1
v_call: TRBV24-1

cdr3_aa: ASSLVAYEQY
d_call: .
j_call: TRBJ2-7
v_call: TRBV12-3/TRBV12-4

cdr3_aa: ASTPDRGYGYT
d_call: TRBD1
j_call: TRBJ1-2
v_call: TRBV6-6

cdr3_aa: ASSYSQGANGYT
d_call: TRBD1
j_call: TRBJ1-2
v_call: TRBV5-6

cdr3_aa: SARDRGPPSGELF
d_call: .
j_call: TRBJ2-2
v_call: TRBV20-1

cdr3_aa: ASSVEGFYGYT
d_call: .
j_call: TRBJ1-2
v_call: TRBV2

cdr3_aa: SARDPGQGTSNEQY
d_call: .
j_call: TRBJ2-7
v_call: TRBV20-1

cdr3_aa: SARDSGSTYEQY
d_call: .
j_call: TRBJ2-7
v_call: TRBV20-1

cdr3_aa: ASSEDHLTTDTQY
d_call: .
j_call: TRBJ2-3
v_call: TRBV6-1

cdr3_aa: ASTGTGYTEAF
d_call: TRBD1
j_call: TRBJ1-1
v_call: TRBV6-2/TRBV6-3

cdr3_aa: ASSLDAGSNYGYT
d_call: .
j_call: TRBJ1-2
v_call: TRBV5-1

cdr3_aa: ASSQGTSWGQETQY
d_call: TRBD2
j_call: TRBJ2-5
v_call: TRBV14

cdr3_aa: ASSQGQGDNSPLH
d_call: TRBD1
j_call: TRBJ1-6
v_call: TRBV28

cdr3_aa: ASRAGTGEKLF
d_call: TRBD1
j_call: TRBJ1-4
v_call: TRBV2

cdr3_aa: ASTKGGTGTPNYGYT
d_call: TRBD1
j_call: TRBJ1-2
v_call: TRBV7-9

cdr3_aa: ASSQVSGTGGDSPLH
d_call: TRBD1
j_call: TRBJ1-6
v_call: TRBV4-2

cdr3_aa: ASRNLAATYEQY
d_call: .
j_call: TRBJ2-7
v_call: TRBV19

cdr3_aa: ASSRRTANTGELF
d_call: .
j_call: TRBJ2-2
v_call: TRBV3-1

cdr3_aa: AWGTRTETQY
d_call: TRBD2
j_call: TRBJ2-3
v_call: TRBV30

cdr3_aa: ASSAYSDLSYEQY
d_call: .
j_call: TRBJ2-7
v_call: TRBV6-1

cdr3_aa: SVGQGARYEQY
d_call: TRBD1
j_call: TRBJ2-7
v_call: TRBV29-1

cdr3_aa: ASSSPPSTYEQY
d_call: .
j_call: TRBJ2-7
v_call: TRBV12-3/TRBV12-4

cdr3_aa: ASRLSTGTGELF
d_call: .
j_call: TRBJ2-2
v_call: TRBV2

cdr3_aa: SAEWPTRNTEAF
d_call: .
j_call: TRBJ1-1
v_call: TRBV20-1

cdr3_aa: ASSRASGQGSEQY
d_call: TRBD1
j_call: TRBJ2-7
v_call: TRBV6-6

cdr3_aa: ASSLPGYTQY
d_call: .
j_call: TRBJ2-3
v_call: TRBV7-2

cdr3_aa: ASSEVGSTDTQY
d_call: .
j_call: TRBJ2-3
v_call: TRBV2